This TCR beta chain appears in the sequencing data of a study of T cells in Graves' hyperthyroidism and ophthalmopathy. Study results and limitations: Ophthalmopathy was distinguished from stable hyperthyroidism by 13 V-J signatures. Ophthalmopathy onset followed model prediction by a median roughly 6.5 months. Appearing also in blood were most of the thyroid clonotypes expanded above 0.001.

Around 10 ml fresh peripheral blood yielded the PBMCs. RNA transcripts served as the template for amplifying TCR beta CDR3 regions. The HTBI primer set served for first-round RT-PCR of the TCR CDR3. TCRdb ran MiXCR on the multiplex PCR reads and lists one entry per CDR3 protein. This table has approximately 690,000 distinct CDR3 sequences, less than 25% appearing once. Germline assignment: CDR1 MNHEY and CDR2 SMNVEV (reference sequence). The CDR3 runs to 15 residues. The V gene end was trimmed by 0 bases and the J gene end by 2 bases; junction bases not matched to a gene: 3. As for this clonotype: Its antigen is currently unknown.

This receptor was obtained from a man aged 30 to 45 with Graves' ophthalmopathy. This chain links TRBV27 with TRBJ2-7; the match to TRBD1 covers 8 bases. The sequenced sample was blood. This chain's CDR3 is CASSLSSGQAYEQYF. For the CDR3, the DNA is TGTGCCAGCAGTTTATCGTCGGGACAGGCCTACGAGCAGTACTTC.